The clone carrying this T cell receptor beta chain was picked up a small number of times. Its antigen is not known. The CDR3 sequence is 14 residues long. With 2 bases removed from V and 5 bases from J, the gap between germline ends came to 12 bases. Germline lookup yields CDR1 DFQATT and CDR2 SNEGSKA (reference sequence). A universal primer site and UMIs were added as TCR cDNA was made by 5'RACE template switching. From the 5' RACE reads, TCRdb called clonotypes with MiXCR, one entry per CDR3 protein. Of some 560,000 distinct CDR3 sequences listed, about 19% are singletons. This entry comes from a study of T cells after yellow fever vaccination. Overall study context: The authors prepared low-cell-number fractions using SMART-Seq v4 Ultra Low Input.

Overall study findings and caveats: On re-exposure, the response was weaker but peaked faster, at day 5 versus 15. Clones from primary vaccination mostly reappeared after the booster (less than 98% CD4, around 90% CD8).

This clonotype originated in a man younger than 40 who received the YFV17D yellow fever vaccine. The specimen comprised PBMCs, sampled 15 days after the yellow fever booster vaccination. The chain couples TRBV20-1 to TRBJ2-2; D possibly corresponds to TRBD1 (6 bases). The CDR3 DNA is TGCAGTGCTAGACGAGGACAGCTAACCGGGGAGCTGTTTTTT. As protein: CSARRGQLTGELFF.